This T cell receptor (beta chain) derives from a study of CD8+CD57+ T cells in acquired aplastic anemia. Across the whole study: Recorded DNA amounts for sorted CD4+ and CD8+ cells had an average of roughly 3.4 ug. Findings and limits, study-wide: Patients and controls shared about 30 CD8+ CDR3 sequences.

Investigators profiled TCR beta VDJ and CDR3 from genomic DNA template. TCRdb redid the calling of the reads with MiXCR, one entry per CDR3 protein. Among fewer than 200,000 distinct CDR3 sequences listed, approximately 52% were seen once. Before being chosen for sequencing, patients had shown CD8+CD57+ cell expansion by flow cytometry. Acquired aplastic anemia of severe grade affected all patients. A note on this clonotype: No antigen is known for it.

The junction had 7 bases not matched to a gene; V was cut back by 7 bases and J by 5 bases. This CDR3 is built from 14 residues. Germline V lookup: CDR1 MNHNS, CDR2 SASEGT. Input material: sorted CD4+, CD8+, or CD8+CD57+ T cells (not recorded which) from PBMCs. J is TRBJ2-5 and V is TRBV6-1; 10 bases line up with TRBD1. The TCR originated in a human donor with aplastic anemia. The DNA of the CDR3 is TGTGCCAGCACGAGACAGGGGGCAAGGGAGACCCAGTACTTC. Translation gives CASTRQGARETQYF.